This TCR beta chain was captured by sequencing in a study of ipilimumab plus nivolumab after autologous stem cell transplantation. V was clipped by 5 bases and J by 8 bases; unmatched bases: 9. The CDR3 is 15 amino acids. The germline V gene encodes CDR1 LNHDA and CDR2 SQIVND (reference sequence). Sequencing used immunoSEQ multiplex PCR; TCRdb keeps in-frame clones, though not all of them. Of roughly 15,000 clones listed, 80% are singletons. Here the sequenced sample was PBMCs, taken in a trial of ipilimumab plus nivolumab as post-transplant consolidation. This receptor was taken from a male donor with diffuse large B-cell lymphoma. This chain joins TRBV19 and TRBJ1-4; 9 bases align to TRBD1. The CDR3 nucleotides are TGTGCCAGTAGTGCGTGGGACAGGGCTGGCGAAAAACTGTTTTTT. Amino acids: CASSAWDRAGEKLFF.